These T cell receptor beta chains were read from a single sample in a study of T cell changes during pregnancy in multiple sclerosis. Using immunoSEQ multiplex PCR, the repertoire was profiled, and TCRdb retains in-frame clones only, with some absent. There are some 75,000 clones in the sample; about 96% occur only once, and 0.85% to 1.3% lies in the top ten. The sequences come from peripheral blood, collected in the second trimester of pregnancy. All receptors come from a female donor with multiple sclerosis, enrolled in a pregnancy study. Both conserved end residues are part of each CDR3. The D gene is left open where the match is weak. Size tells how often a clone was seen (once, few, many) or the class of an expanded clone, and some rows leave it out.

V gene	J gene	D gene	clone size	CDR3 DNA	CDR3 protein
TRBV7-9	TRBJ2-2	TRBD2	NA	TGTGCCAGCAGCGGGACTACCTACACCGGGGAGCTGTTTTTT	CASSGTTYTGELFF
TRBV10-3	TRBJ2-7	TRBD1	NA	TGTGCCATCAAAACGACAGGGCCTTCCGAGCAGTACTTC	CAIKTTGPSEQYF
TRBV5-4	TRBJ2-1	NA	NA	TGTGCCAGCAGCTCCGTTTTGAATGAGCAGTTCTTC	CASSSVLNEQFF
TRBV7-2	TRBJ1-2	TRBD1	NA	TGTGCCAGCAGTCTTAATCCCCTCGCCAAGGGGGCGCATGACTATGGCTACACCTTC	CASSLNPLAKGAHDYGYTF
TRBV28	TRBJ1-1	NA	NA	TGTGCCAGCAGTTTGAGGGGGACTGAAGCTTTCTTT	CASSLRGTEAFF
TRBV6-1	TRBJ1-1	TRBD1	few	TGTGCCAGCATGGGGACAGCAACGCTCGAAGCTTTCTTT	CASMGTATLEAFF
TRBV27	TRBJ2-2	TRBD1	NA	TGTGCCAGCAGAACAGGGGTCCCCGGGGAGCTGTTTTTT	CASRTGVPGELFF
TRBV27	TRBJ2-5	TRBD1	NA	TGTGCCAGCAGTCAAACAGGGGGCGAGGAGACCCAGTACTTC	CASSQTGGEETQYF
TRBV19	TRBJ2-2	TRBD2	NA	TGTGCCAGTAGTACGCTACTAGCGGGGACGAACACCGGGGAGCTGTTTTTT	CASSTLLAGTNTGELFF
TRBV6-1	TRBJ2-3	TRBD2	NA	TGTGCCAGCAGTGGAGCGGGAGCTACCACAGATACGCAGTATTTT	CASSGAGATTDTQYF
TRBV28	TRBJ1-1	TRBD1	NA	TGTGCCAGCAGTGCTCCGGGACAGGGGGGGCGCGCTTTCTTT	CASSAPGQGGRAFF
TRBV27	TRBJ2-3	NA	NA	TGTGCCAGCAGTTTATCGATACTCAAGGGGAGGGGGTCAACGCAGTATTTT	CASSLSILKGRGSTQYF
TRBV25-1	TRBJ1-1	TRBD1	NA	TGTGCCAGCAGTGGCCGACGACAGGGCGTGAACACTGAAGCTTTCTTT	CASSGRRQGVNTEAFF
TRBV27	TRBJ2-7	NA	NA	TGTGCCAGCAGGGGGTCGGGGGAGCAGTACTTC	CASRGSGEQYF
TRBV28	TRBJ2-7	TRBD1	NA	TGTGCCAGCAGCTCGGCGACAGGGAAGGCCTCCTACGAGCAGTACTTC	CASSSATGKASYEQYF
TRBV5-1	TRBJ1-1	TRBD1	NA	TGCGCCAGCAGCCCTACCGACAGGGGGAACACTGAAGCTTTCTTT	CASSPTDRGNTEAFF
TRBV14	TRBJ2-7	TRBD2	NA	TGTGCCAGCAGCCAATTAGCGGGAGAGGCATCTTACGAGCAGTACTTC	CASSQLAGEASYEQYF
TRBV28	TRBJ2-1	TRBD2	NA	TGTGCCAGCAGTGGGACTAGCGGGAGGGCCGAGTATGAGCAGTTCTTC	CASSGTSGRAEYEQFF
TRBV5-6	TRBJ1-5	NA	NA	TGTGCCAGCAGGGAGAGGCAGGGCGCCCAGAATCAGCCCCAGCATTTT	CASRERQGAQNQPQHF
TRBV30	TRBJ1-5	NA	NA	TGTGCCTGGAGTCCCCAGTTTGATCAGCCCCAGCATTTT	CAWSPQFDQPQHF
TRBV10-3	TRBJ2-5	NA	NA	TGTGCCATCAGTGAGTCGTTGGTAGCATCGAGTCTGTACTTC	CAISESLVASSLYF
TRBV28	TRBJ2-7	TRBD2	NA	TGTGCCAGCAGTTGGACTAGTTACGAGCAGTACTTC	CASSWTSYEQYF
TRBV5-1	TRBJ2-5	TRBD2	NA	TGCGCCAGCAGCTTGACCAGCGGGAGGACTTTACAGACCCAGTACTTC	CASSLTSGRTLQTQYF
TRBV7-6	TRBJ2-5	TRBD2	NA	TGTGCCAGCAGCGGCCAGAGGACTAGCGGGAGTGAGACCCAGTACTTC	CASSGQRTSGSETQYF
TRBV2	TRBJ2-7	NA	NA	TGTGCCAGCAGGCCCCAGGGCGCCGTAGGGGAGCAGTACTTC	CASRPQGAVGEQYF
TRBV7-2	TRBJ2-5	NA	NA	TGTGCCAGCAGCTGGGGGGGCGGGGCTAAAGAGACCCAGTACTTC	CASSWGGGAKETQYF
TRBV5-1	TRBJ2-1	NA	NA	TGCGCCAGCAGCTTGGTATCCAGGACAAGCTCCTACAATGAGCAGTTCTTC	CASSLVSRTSSYNEQFF
TRBV4-1	TRBJ2-7	NA	NA	TGCGCCAGCAGCCAAGTCTTCGGACAGCTAACGATCTACGAGCAGTACTTC	CASSQVFGQLTIYEQYF
TRBV18	TRBJ2-7	NA	NA	TGTGCCAGCTCACCGGGGTCCGGGGCGGGAAGGAGCTCCTACGAGCAGTACTTC	CASSPGSGAGRSSYEQYF
TRBV27	TRBJ2-1	TRBD2	NA	TGTGCCAGCAGTTTCACTAGCGGGCGAGGGTACAATGAGCAGTTCTTC	CASSFTSGRGYNEQFF
TRBV2	TRBJ2-7	NA	NA	TGTGCCAGCAGGGACTCCTACTACGAGCAGTACTTC	CASRDSYYEQYF
TRBV23-1	TRBJ1-3	NA	once	TGCGCCAGCAGTCAATCGAGAGCCCAGGGATACTCTGGAAACACCATATATTTT	CASSQSRAQGYSGNTIYF
TRBV19	TRBJ2-3	TRBD2	NA	TGTGCCAGTAGTATTGCTAGCGGGAGCTTCACAGATACGCAGTATTTT	CASSIASGSFTDTQYF
TRBV2	TRBJ1-1	TRBD1	NA	TGTGCCAGCAGTGAACAGGGGGTGAACACTGAAGCTTTCTTT	CASSEQGVNTEAFF
TRBV27	TRBJ2-1	NA	NA	TGTGCCAGCAGCCAAAACGGGGATGAGCAGTTCTTC	CASSQNGDEQFF
TRBV28	TRBJ1-5	TRBD1	NA	TGTGCCAGCAGTTTGACAGGGTTCGGGAGCAATCAGCCCCAGCATTTT	CASSLTGFGSNQPQHF
TRBV5-1	TRBJ2-7	NA	NA	TGCGCCAGCAGCTCGGGCTCAGGGAACTACGAGCAGTACTTC	CASSSGSGNYEQYF
TRBV6-1	TRBJ2-7	NA	NA	TGTGCCAGCAGTGCCTCGTACACCTACGAGCAGTACTTC	CASSASYTYEQYF
TRBV5-6	TRBJ2-7	NA	NA	TGTGCCAGCAGCTTGTTCGGTAGCCACGAGCAGTACTTC	CASSLFGSHEQYF
TRBV29-1	TRBJ2-3	TRBD2	few	TGCAGCGTTGAGTTAGCGGGGGTGTCCACAGATACGCAGTATTTT	CSVELAGVSTDTQYF
TRBV9	TRBJ2-1	TRBD2	NA	TGTGCCAGCAGCTGGGGGGGAGAGCAGTTCTTC	CASSWGGEQFF
TRBV29-1	TRBJ1-3	NA	NA	TGCAGCGTTCAGGTGTCTGGAAACACCATATATTTT	CSVQVSGNTIYF
TRBV5-1	TRBJ2-3	TRBD2	NA	TGCGCCAGCAGTTCCCTAGCGGGGGATGCAGATACGCAGTATTTT	CASSSLAGDADTQYF
TRBV19	TRBJ2-6	NA	NA	TGTGCCAGTAGAATTCAGGGACTGGGGGCCAACGTCCTGACTTTC	CASRIQGLGANVLTF